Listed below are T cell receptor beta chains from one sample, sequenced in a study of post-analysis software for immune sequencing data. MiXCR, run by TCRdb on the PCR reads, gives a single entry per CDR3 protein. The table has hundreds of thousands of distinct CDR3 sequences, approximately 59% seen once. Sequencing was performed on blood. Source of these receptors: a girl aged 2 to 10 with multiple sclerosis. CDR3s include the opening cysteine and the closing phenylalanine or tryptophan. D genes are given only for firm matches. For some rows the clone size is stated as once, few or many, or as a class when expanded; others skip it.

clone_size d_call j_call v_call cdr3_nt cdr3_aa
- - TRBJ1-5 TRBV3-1 TGTGCCAGCAGCTCGAGCGTAGAACAGCCCCAGCATTTT CASSSSVEQPQHF
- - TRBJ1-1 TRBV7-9 TGTGCCAGCAGCTTACTCACCGTCGTACACATGAACACTGAAGCTTTCTTT CASSLLTVVHMNTEAFF
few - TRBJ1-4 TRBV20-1 TGCAGTGCTAGAGGTCGCCTGGGAGATGAAAAACTGTTTTTT CSARGRLGDEKLFF
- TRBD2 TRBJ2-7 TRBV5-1 TGCGCCAGCCGTCTCGGGGCGGGAGCCATAGAGCAGTACTTC CASRLGAGAIEQYF
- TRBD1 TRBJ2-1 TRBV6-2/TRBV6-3 TGTGCCAGCGGACAGGGAAGTGGGCAGTTCTTC CASGQGSGQFF
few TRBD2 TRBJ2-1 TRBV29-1 TGCAGCGTTGAACTGGCCACGGGGGGGATGCGGTCCTACAATGAGCAGTTCTTC CSVELATGGMRSYNEQFF
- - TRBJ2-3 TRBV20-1 TGCAGTGCTAGCCCCCGGGAGCGGGCAGATACGCAGTATTTT CSASPRERADTQYF
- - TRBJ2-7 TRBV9 TGTGCCAGCAGCCCATCTAGGGTTAGCTACGAGCAGTACTTC CASSPSRVSYEQYF
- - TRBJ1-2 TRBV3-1 TGTGCCAGCAGCCAAGATAGGAGTGCCTATGGCTACACCTTC CASSQDRSAYGYTF
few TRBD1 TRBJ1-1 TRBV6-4 TGTGCCAGCAGCGACGGACAGGGGGTCACTGAAGCTTTCTTT CASSDGQGVTEAFF
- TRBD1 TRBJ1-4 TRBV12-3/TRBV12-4 TGTGCCAGCAGAGCCGACAGGGGCTTCGGTGAAAAACTGTTTTTT CASRADRGFGEKLFF
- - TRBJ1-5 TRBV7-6 TGTGCCAGCAGCTCCCAGGGGAACGGCAATCAGCCCCAGCATTTT CASSSQGNGNQPQHF
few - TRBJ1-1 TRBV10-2 TGCGCCAGCAGTGATCCCGGGACCCAAGATGAAGCTTTCTTT CASSDPGTQDEAFF
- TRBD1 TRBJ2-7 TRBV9 TGTGCCAGCAGCGTAGCTACGGGACAGGGTCCCTACGAGCAGTACTTC CASSVATGQGPYEQYF
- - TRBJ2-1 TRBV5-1 TGCGCCAGCAGCCTGGAAGGACTTAATGAGCAGTTCTTC CASSLEGLNEQFF
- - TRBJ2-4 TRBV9 TGTGCCAGCTCCGACGTGGGGGGAACGGACATTCAGTACTTC CASSDVGGTDIQYF
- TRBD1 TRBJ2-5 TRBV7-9 TGTGCCAGCAGCAAGAACCAGGGGGCGGTGGAGACCCAGTACTTC CASSKNQGAVETQYF
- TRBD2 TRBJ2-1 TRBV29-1 TGCAGCGTTGAACTCGGCGCTAGCGGGGGTTACAATGATCAGTTCTTC CSVELGASGGYNDQFF
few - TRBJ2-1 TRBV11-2 TGTGCCAGCAGCTTAGGGACCGGGAGCTTTTTTAATGAGCAGTTCTTC CASSLGTGSFFNEQFF
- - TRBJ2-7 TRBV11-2 TGTGCCAGCAGCTCACAGGGGGGGACCTCCTACGAGCAGTACTTC CASSSQGGTSYEQYF
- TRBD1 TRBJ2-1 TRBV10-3 TGTGCCACTATGACCCGGGACAGGGAGAATGAGCAGTTCTTC CATMTRDRENEQFF
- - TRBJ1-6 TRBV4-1 TGCGCCAGCAGCCAAGATCATATGGTGAGGGGAATTAATTCACCCCTCCACTTT CASSQDHMVRGINSPLHF
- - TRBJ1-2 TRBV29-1 TGCAGCGTTGAAGAAGCTCCAGGGGCGTCTGGCTACACCTTC CSVEEAPGASGYTF
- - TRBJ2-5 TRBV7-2 TGTGCCAGCAGCTTAGACCTGGAGACTACACAGTACTTC CASSLDLETTQYF
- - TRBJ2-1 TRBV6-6 TGTGCCACCAGGAGGACAGCCAATGAGCAGTTCTTC CATRRTANEQFF
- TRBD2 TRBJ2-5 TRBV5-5 TGTGCCAGCAGCTTTCGATCCGGACTAGCGGGGGGACAAGAGACCCAGTACTTC CASSFRSGLAGGQETQYF
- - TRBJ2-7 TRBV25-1 TGTGCCAGCACGGCGGAGCTTAGCTACGAGCAGTACTTC CASTAELSYEQYF
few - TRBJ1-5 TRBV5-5 TGTGCCAGCAGCTTGGACTTGGGGAGACTTAATCAGCCCCAGCATTTT CASSLDLGRLNQPQHF
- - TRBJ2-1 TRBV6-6 TGTGCCTGCAGTCTCCAGGGCCTTGAGCAGTTCTTC CACSLQGLEQFF
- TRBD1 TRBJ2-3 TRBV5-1 TGCGCCAGCAGCCCAAACAGGGGGGGCACAGATACGCAGTATTTT CASSPNRGGTDTQYF
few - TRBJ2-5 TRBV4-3 TGCGCCAGCAGCCAAGGGACTCAACGAGGGGAGACCCAGTACTTC CASSQGTQRGETQYF
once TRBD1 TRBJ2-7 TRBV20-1 TGCAGTGCTAGTGTTCCGGGACAGGGCGACGAGCAGTACTTC CSASVPGQGDEQYF
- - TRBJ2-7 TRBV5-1 TGCGCCAGCAGCTTGGAGGACGGGAACCTCTACGAGCAGTACTTC CASSLEDGNLYEQYF
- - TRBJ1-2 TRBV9 TGTGCCAGCAGCCTCTACCGAGGGACGGATGGCTACACCTTC CASSLYRGTDGYTF
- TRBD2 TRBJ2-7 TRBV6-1 TGTGCCAGCAGTGAAGAACTAGCGGGACCCTACGAGCAGTACTTC CASSEELAGPYEQYF
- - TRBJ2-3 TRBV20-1 TGCAGTGCCCTTCCACCTATACGGGGAACACACACAGATACGCAGTATTTT CSALPPIRGTHTDTQYF
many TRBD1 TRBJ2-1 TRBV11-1 TGTGCCAGCAGCTTAGCCCGGACAGGGGGCGATGAGCAGTTCTTC CASSLARTGGDEQFF
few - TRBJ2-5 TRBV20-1 TGCAGTGCTAGCCTTTCCAGCCCAGAGACCCAGTACTTC CSASLSSPETQYF
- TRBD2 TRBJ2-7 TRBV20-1 TGCAGTGCTAGTCGTAGCGGGAGTTCAAAGACCCACGAGCAGTACTTC CSASRSGSSKTHEQYF
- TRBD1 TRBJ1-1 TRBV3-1 TGTGCCAGCAGCCAAGAATTGACAGGGGGAACTGAAGCTTTCTTT CASSQELTGGTEAFF
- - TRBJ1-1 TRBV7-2 TGTGCCAGCAGCTTAACGTCCTGGGGTGGGAACACTGAAGCTTTCTTT CASSLTSWGGNTEAFF
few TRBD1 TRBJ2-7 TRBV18 TGTGCCAGCTCCCCTGGGACAGGGCGCTACGAGCAGTACTTC CASSPGTGRYEQYF